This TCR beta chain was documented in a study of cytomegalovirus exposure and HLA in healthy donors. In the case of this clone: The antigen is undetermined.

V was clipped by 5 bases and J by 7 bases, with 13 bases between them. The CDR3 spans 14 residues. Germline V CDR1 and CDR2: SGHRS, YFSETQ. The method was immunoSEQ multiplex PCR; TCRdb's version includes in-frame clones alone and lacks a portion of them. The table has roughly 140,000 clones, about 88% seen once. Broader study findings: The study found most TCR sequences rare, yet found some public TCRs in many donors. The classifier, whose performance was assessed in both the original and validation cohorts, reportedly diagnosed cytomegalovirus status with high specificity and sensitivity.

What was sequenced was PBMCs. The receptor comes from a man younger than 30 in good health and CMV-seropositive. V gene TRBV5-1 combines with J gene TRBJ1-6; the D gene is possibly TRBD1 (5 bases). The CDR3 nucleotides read TGCGCCAGCAGTTCCGGGACTGTGAATTCACCCCTCCACTTT. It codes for CASSSGTVNSPLHF.